These 3 T cell receptor beta chains share one sample of origin, sequenced in a study of blood T cells in healthy people across ages. Next came a second PCR, run for roughly 6 to 11 cycles, which used a sample-barcoded 5' primer along with a J-beta primer mix. Using its own MiXCR run on the 5' RACE reads, TCRdb lists one record per CDR3 protein. The repertoire holds some 710,000 distinct CDR3 sequences, with 35% to 50% as singletons. Sequencing used blood. These TCRs come from an older man in good health.

This chain links TRBV6-5 with TRBJ2-1; D gene uncertain. The DNA end is a closer match to TRBJ2-7, so the J assignment may be wrong. Germline V gene lookup returns CDR1 MNHEY and CDR2 SVGAGI. CDR3 length: 15 residues. The CDR3 sequence: CASTLTRRSYNEQYF. In DNA, the CDR3 is TGTGCCAGCACCTTAACACGGCGCTCCTACAATGAGCAGTACTTC.

This clonotype appeared a few times. The V gene is TRBV7-2, the J gene TRBJ1-4; the match to TRBD1 covers 10 bases. Germline loops: CDR1 SGHTA, CDR2 FQGNSA. The CDR3 runs to 16 residues. With V trimmed by 3 bases and J by 7 bases, 8 bases remained unmatched. Written as DNA, the CDR3 is TGTGCCAGCAGCTTTGAGCCCGGGACAGGGGTTGAAAAACTGTTTTTT. This encodes CASSFEPGTGVEKLFF.

This chain connects TRBV4-1 to TRBJ2-1, with TRBD2 matching over 10 bases. The germline gives CDR1 MGHRA, CDR2 YSYEKL. This CDR3 has 17 amino acids. Trimming at V came to 0 bases and at J to 9 bases, leaving 11 bases not matched to a gene. This CDR3 reads CASSQDPSGSRRGEQFF. CDR3 nucleotide sequence: TGCGCCAGCAGCCAAGATCCTAGCGGGAGCCGGCGGGGTGAGCAGTTCTTC.